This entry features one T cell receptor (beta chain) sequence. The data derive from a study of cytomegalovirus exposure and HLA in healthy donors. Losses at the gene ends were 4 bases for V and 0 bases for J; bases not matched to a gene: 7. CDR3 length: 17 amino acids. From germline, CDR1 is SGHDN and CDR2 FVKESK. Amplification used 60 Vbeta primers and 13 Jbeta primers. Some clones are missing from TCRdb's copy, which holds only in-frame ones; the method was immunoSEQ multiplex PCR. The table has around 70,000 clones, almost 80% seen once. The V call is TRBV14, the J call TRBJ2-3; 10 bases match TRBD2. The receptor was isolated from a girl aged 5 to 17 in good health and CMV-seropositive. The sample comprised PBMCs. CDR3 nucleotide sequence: TGTGCCAGCAGCCTTTCACTAGCGGGGCGGAGCACAGATACGCAGTATTTT. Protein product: CASSLSLAGRSTDTQYF.